These 2 T cell receptor beta chains share one sample of origin, sequenced in a study of T-cell reconstitution after alpha-beta-depleted transplantation in children. TCRbeta library construction was performed incorporating unique molecular identifiers. TCRdb re-derived calls from the PCR reads in MiXCR, one entry per CDR3 protein. The table has some 240,000 distinct CDR3 sequences, 9% to 10% seen once; the top ten hold 5% to 5.5%. Here the sequenced sample was PBMCs from the stem cell graft donor, taken from the stem cell graft. The receptors shown here come from a human donor who donated a stem cell graft to a child with SCID.

This clonotype was recorded at least ten times. This chain's CDR3 is CASSLAEGTGELFF. The CDR3 coding sequence is TGTGCCAGCAGCTTAGCCGAGGGCACCGGGGAGCTGTTTTTT. The chain combines TRBV7-9 with TRBJ2-2; a weak D match, TRBD2 (5 bases). Trimming pared 0 bases from V and 4 bases from J, leaving 6 bases between. Germline V CDR1 and CDR2: SEHNR, FQNEAQ (reference sequence). The CDR3 totals 14 residues.

The sample holds many counts of this clonotype. CDR3 sequence reads: CASSSLSGEATDTQYF. CDR3 sequence (DNA): TGCGCCAGCAGTTCGCTCAGCGGGGAAGCCACAGATACGCAGTATTTT. The rearrangement uses TRBV5-1 and TRBJ2-3; 7 bases fit TRBD2. V trimming: 5 bases; J trimming: 2 bases; junction bases outside the gene matches: 11. CDR1 and CDR2 from the germline V gene are SGHRS and YFSETQ. CDR3 length: 16 residues. The whole variable domain, remainder taken from reference TRBV5-1 and TRBJ2-3, is KAGVTQTPRYLIKTRGQQVTLSCSPISGHRSVSWYQQTPGQGLQFLFEYFSETQRNKGNFPGRFSGRQFSNSRSEMNVSTLELGDSALYLCASSSLSGEATDTQYFGPGTRLTVL.